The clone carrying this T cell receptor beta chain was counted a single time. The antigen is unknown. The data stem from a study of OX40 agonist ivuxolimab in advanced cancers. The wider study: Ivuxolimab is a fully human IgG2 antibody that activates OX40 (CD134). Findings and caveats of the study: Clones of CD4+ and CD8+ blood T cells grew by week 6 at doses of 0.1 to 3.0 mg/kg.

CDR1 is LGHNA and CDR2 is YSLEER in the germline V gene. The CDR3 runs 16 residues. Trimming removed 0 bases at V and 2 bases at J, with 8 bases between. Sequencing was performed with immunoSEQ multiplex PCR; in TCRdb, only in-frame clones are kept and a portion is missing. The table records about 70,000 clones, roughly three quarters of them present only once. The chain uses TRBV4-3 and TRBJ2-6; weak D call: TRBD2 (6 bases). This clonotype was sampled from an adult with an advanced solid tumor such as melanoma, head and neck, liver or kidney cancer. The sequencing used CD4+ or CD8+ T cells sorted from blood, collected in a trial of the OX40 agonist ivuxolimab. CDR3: CASSQEPGAGANVLTF. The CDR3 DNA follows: TGCGCCAGCAGCCAAGAGCCGGGAGCTGGGGCCAACGTCCTGACTTTC.